The rows below give T cell receptor beta chains drawn from one sample of a study of cytomegalovirus exposure and HLA in healthy donors. The protocol was immunoSEQ multiplex PCR, while the TCRdb copy is restricted to in-frame clones and leaves out a portion. The sample consists of 150,000 or so clones, 60% to 80% of them appearing once. Sequences were obtained from PBMCs. The receptors derive from a woman aged 25 to 39 in good health and CMV-seronegative. Each CDR3 is given with its conserved first and last residue. A D gene is named only where the DNA matches it firmly. For some rows the clone size is stated as once, few or many, or as a class when expanded; others skip it.

V gene	J gene	clone size	D gene	CDR3 DNA	CDR3 protein
TRBV6-5	TRBJ1-1	-	TRBD1	TGTGCCAGCAGTTACCCCGGGACAGGGAGCGAGGAATTT	CASSYPGTGSEEF
TRBV28	TRBJ2-7	-	TRBD2	TGTGCCAGCACCCCGAAAGGCGGGGGGTACTCCTACGAGCAGTACTTC	CASTPKGGGYSYEQYF
TRBV5-4	TRBJ2-5	-	TRBD1	TGTGCCAGCAGCCATCCCCCCGGGACAGGGAAAGAGACCCAGTACTTC	CASSHPPGTGKETQYF
TRBV5-5	TRBJ1-1	-	-	TGTGCCAGCAGCTTGGGCGGCACTATGAACACTGAAGCTTTCTTT	CASSLGGTMNTEAFF
TRBV7-2	TRBJ1-6	-	-	TGTGCCAGCAGCGCCTACAGGGCCTCCTATAATTCACCCCTCCACTTT	CASSAYRASYNSPLHF
TRBV14	TRBJ2-1	-	-	TGTGCCAGCAGCCAAGATCTGAGGAATGAGCAGTTCTTC	CASSQDLRNEQFF
TRBV6-5	TRBJ1-2	few	-	TGTGCCAGCAGTTACTCGGAGGGCTTCTATGGCTACACCTTC	CASSYSEGFYGYTF
TRBV5-4	TRBJ1-3	-	TRBD1	TGTGCCAGCAGCCCGGGGACAGACTGGAACACCATATATTTT	CASSPGTDWNTIYF
TRBV13	TRBJ1-2	-	TRBD1	TGTGCCAGCAGCTTGGGGGACAGGAATTATGGCTACACCTTC	CASSLGDRNYGYTF
TRBV27	TRBJ2-3	-	TRBD2	TGTGCCAGCAGTTTATTGGGGTCAAGCGGGGGCACAGATACGCAGTATTTT	CASSLLGSSGGTDTQYF
TRBV10-3	TRBJ1-2	once	TRBD1	TGTGCCATCAGCCCAGGGACAGGGGGCGAGGTCTATGGCTACACCTTC	CAISPGTGGEVYGYTF
TRBV9	TRBJ1-6	-	-	TGTGCCAGCAGCGTAGGGAGGTCGAGGAATTCACCCCTCCACTTT	CASSVGRSRNSPLHF
TRBV19	TRBJ1-2	-	-	TGTGCCAGTAGTATAGGTACAGTTCCTGGCTACACCTTC	CASSIGTVPGYTF
TRBV7-8	TRBJ2-7	-	-	TGTGCCAGCAGCAAACTCGAGACAGCTAAAAGCTCCTACGAGCAGTACTTC	CASSKLETAKSSYEQYF
TRBV2	TRBJ1-2	-	TRBD1	TGTGCCAGCAGCTTCTCGGGACAGCTTAACTATGGCTACACCTTC	CASSFSGQLNYGYTF
TRBV9	TRBJ2-1	-	-	TGTGCCAGCAGCGTAGTCGAGGGTGAGCAGTTCTTC	CASSVVEGEQFF
TRBV2	TRBJ1-3	once	TRBD1	TGTGCCAGCCAGGGACAGTTGAGCTCTGGAAACACCATATATTTT	CASQGQLSSGNTIYF
TRBV27	TRBJ1-2	-	TRBD1	TGTGCCAGCAGTCCCCGGGACAGGGGAACGGGGGGCTACACCTTC	CASSPRDRGTGGYTF
TRBV18	TRBJ2-7	-	TRBD2	TGTGCCAGCTCACCACCGGTGTTAGCGGGACTCGAGGAGCAGTACTTC	CASSPPVLAGLEEQYF
TRBV7-3	TRBJ2-3	-	TRBD1	TGTGCCAGCAGCCTAACCGGGACAGGGGGCGGCACAGATACGCAGTATTTT	CASSLTGTGGGTDTQYF
TRBV7-9	TRBJ2-7	once	TRBD1	TGTGCCAGCAGCTTAGGTTCCGGGACAGCCTACGAGCAGTACTTC	CASSLGSGTAYEQYF
TRBV5-1	TRBJ1-6	-	-	TGCGCCAGTCGGGCCACATCGACAGATTCACCCCTCCACTTT	CASRATSTDSPLHF
TRBV28	TRBJ2-7	once	TRBD2	TGTGCCAGCAGCCCCCTAGCGGGGTTAGCCTACGAGCAGTACTTC	CASSPLAGLAYEQYF
TRBV18	TRBJ1-1	-	-	TGTGCCAGCTCACACATGAACACTGAAGCTTTCTTT	CASSHMNTEAFF
TRBV5-1	TRBJ2-3	-	-	TGCGCCAGCAGCGACCCTCAGGCCTCAGATACGCAGTATTTT	CASSDPQASDTQYF
TRBV5-1	TRBJ2-3	-	-	TGCGCCAGCAGCCTACCGACAGAAGAGCTTGGCACAGATACGCAGTATTTT	CASSLPTEELGTDTQYF
TRBV2	TRBJ1-2	-	-	TGTGCCAGCAGTGAAGCGAGCGGTCCCTTCTATGGCTACACCTTC	CASSEASGPFYGYTF
TRBV7-2	TRBJ2-5	once	-	TGTGCCAGCAGCCCAATCCAGGTTCCAGGGGCGACCCAGTACTTC	CASSPIQVPGATQYF
TRBV15	TRBJ2-7	-	TRBD1	TGTGCCACCAGCATCAGAGGGACAGGGCCCTCCTACGAGCAGTACTTC	CATSIRGTGPSYEQYF